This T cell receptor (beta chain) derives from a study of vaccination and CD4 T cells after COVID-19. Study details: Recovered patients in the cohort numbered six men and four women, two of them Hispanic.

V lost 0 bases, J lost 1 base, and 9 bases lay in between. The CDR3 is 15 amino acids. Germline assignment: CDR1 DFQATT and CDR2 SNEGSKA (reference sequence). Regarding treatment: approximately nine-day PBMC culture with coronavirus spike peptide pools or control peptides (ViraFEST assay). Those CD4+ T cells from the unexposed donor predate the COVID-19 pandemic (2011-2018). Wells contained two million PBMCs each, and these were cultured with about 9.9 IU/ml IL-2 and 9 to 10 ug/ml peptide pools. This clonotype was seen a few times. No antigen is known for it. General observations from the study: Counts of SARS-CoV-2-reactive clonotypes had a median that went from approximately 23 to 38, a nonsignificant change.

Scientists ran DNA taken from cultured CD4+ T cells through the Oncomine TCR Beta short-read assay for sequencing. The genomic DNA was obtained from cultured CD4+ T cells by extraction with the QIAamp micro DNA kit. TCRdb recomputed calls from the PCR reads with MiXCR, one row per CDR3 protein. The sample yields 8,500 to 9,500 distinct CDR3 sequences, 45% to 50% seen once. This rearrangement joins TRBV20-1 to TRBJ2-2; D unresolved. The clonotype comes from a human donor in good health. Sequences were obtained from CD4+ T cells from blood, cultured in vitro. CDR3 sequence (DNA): TGCAGTGCTAGAGATCTTCGCGGGAACACCGGGGAGCTGTTTTTT. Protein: CSARDLRGNTGELFF.